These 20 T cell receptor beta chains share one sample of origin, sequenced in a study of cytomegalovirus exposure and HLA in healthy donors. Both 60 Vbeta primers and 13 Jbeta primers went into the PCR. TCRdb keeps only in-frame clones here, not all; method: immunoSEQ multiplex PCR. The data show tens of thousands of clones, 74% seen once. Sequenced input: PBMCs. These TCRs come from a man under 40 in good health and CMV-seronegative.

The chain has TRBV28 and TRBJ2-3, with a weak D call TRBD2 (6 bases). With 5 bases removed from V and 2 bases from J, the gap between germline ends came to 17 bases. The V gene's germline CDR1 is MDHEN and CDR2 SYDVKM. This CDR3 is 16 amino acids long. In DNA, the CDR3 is TGTGCCAGCAGTCTCCCACGGGACTCCCTCACAGATACGCAGTATTTT. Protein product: CASSLPRDSLTDTQYF.

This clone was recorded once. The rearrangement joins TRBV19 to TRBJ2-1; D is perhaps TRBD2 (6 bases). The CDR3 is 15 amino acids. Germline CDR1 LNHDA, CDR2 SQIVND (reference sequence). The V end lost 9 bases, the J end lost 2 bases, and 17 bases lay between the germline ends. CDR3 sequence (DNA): TGTGCCAGCACCCCTCGGAGGGGTCCCTACAATGAGCAGTTCTTC. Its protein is CASTPRRGPYNEQFF.

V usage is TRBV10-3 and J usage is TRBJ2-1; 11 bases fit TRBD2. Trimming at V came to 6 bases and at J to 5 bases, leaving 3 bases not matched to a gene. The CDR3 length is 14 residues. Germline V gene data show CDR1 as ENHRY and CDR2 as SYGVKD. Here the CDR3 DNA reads TGTGCCATCAGCACTAGCGGGGGCAACAATGAGCAGTTCTTC. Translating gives CAISTSGGNNEQFF.

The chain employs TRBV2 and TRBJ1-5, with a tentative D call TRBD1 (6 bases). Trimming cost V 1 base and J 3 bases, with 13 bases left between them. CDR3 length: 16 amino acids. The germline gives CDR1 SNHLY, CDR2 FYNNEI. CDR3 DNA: TGTGCCAGCAGTGAAGTGGTGAACAGGGACAATCAGCCCCAGCATTTT. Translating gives CASSEVVNRDNQPQHF.

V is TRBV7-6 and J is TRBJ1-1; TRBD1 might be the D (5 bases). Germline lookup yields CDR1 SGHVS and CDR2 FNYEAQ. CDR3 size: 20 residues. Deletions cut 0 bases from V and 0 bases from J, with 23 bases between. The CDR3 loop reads CASSLAPKSGGLEMNTEAFF. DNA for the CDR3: TGTGCCAGCAGCTTAGCGCCCAAAAGCGGGGGGTTGGAGATGAACACTGAAGCTTTCTTT. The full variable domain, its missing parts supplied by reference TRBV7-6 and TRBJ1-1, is GAGVSQSPRYKVTKRGQDVALRCDPISGHVSLYWYRQALGQGPEFLTYFNYEAQQDKSGLPNDRFSAERPEGSISTLTIQRTEQRDSAMYRCASSLAPKSGGLEMNTEAFFGQGTRLTVV.

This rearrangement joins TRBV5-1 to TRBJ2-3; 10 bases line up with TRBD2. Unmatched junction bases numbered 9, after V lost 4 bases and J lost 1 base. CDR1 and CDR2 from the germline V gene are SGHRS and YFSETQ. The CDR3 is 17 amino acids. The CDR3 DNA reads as TGCGCCAGCAGCACCACAGCGGGAGGGCCTGGCACAGATACGCAGTATTTT. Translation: CASSTTAGGPGTDTQYF.

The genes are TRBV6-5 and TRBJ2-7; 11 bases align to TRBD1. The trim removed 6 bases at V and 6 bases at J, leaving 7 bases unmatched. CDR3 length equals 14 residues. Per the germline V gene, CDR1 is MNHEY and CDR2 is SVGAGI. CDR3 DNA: TGTGCCAGCAGACCGGACAGGGGGCGCTTCGAGCAGTACTTC. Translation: CASRPDRGRFEQYF.

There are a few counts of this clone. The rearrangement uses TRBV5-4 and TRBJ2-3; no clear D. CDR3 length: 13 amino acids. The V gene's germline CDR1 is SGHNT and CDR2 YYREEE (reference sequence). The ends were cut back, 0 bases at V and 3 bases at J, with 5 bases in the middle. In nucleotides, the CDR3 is TGTGCCAGCAGCTTGGGCCAGACAGATACGCAGTATTTT. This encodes CASSLGQTDTQYF.

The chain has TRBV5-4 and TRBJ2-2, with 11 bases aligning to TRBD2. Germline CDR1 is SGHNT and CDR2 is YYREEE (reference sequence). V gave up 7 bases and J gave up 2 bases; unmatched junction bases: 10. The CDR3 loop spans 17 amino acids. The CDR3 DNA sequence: TGTGCCAGCGGCTCACCCGGGACTAGCGGAAACACCGGGGAGCTGTTTTTT. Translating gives CASGSPGTSGNTGELFF.

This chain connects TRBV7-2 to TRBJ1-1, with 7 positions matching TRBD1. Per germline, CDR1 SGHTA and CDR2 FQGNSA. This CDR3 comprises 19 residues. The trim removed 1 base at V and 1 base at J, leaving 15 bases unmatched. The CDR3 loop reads CASSLGAGAGGRRNTEAFF. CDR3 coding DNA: TGTGCCAGCAGCTTAGGGGCCGGGGCAGGGGGTAGAAGGAACACTGAAGCTTTCTTT.

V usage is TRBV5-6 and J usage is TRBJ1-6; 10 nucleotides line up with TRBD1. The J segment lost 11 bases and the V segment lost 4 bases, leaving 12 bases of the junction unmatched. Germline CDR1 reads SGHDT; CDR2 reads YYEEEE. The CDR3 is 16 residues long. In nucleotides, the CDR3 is TGTGCCAGCAGCCCGGGGGGACAGGGGAGAGTGGCACCCCTCCACTTT. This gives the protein CASSPGGQGRVAPLHF.

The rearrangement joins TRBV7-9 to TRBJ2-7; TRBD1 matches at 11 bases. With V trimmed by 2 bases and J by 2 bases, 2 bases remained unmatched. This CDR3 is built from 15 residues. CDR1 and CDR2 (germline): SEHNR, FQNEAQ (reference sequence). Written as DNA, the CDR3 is TGTGCCAGCAGCTTAACGGGACAGGGGGCCTACGAGCAGTACTTC. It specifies CASSLTGQGAYEQYF.

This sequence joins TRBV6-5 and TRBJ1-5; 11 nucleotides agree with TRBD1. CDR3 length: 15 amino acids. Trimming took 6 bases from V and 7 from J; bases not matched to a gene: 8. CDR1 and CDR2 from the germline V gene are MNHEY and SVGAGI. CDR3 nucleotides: TGTGCCAGCAGCCAAGGACAGGGGGCAGGGCAGCCCCAGCATTTT. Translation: CASSQGQGAGQPQHF.

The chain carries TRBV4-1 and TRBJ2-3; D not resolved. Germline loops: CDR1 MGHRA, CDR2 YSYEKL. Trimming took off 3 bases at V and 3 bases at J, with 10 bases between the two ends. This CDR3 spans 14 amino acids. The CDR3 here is CASSQVDLTDTQYF. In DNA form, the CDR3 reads TGCGCCAGCAGCCAGGTCGACTTAACAGATACGCAGTATTTT.

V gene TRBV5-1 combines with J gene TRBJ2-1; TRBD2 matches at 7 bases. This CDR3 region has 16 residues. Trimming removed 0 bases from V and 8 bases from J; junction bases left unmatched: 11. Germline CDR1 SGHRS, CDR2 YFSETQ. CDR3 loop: CASSLGLEGGAHEQFF. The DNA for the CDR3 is TGCGCCAGCAGCTTGGGTCTGGAGGGAGGGGCCCATGAGCAGTTCTTC.

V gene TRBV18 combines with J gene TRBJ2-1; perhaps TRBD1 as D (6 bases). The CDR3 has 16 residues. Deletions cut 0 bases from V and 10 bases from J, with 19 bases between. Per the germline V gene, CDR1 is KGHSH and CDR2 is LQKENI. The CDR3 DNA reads TGTGCCAGCTCACCACCTGGAGACAGGCATCGGAGGGAGCAGTTCTTC. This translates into CASSPPGDRHRREQFF.

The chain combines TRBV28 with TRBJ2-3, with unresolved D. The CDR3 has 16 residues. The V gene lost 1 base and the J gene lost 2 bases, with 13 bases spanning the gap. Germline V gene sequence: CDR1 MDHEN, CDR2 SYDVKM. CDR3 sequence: CASSLSVFPDTDTQYF. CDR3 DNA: TGTGCCAGCAGTTTATCCGTTTTCCCAGACACAGATACGCAGTATTTT.

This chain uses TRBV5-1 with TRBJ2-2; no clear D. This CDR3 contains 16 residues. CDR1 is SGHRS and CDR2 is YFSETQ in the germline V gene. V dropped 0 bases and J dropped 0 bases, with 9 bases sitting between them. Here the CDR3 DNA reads TGCGCCAGCAGCTTGGCCTATTACTCGAACACCGGGGAGCTGTTTTTT. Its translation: CASSLAYYSNTGELFF.

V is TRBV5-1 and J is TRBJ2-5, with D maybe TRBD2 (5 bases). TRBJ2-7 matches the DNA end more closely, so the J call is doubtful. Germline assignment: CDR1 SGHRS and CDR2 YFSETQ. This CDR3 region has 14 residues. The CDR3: CASSLGGARYEQYF. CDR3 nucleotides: TGCGCCAGCAGCTTGGGGGGAGCTCGGTACGAGCAGTACTTC.

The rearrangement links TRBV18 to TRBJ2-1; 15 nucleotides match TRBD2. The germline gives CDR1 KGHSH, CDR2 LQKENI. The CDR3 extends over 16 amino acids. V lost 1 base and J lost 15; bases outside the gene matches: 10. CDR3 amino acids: CASSPRVGLAGGPWFF. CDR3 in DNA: TGTGCCAGCTCACCACGAGTAGGACTAGCGGGAGGGCCTTGGTTCTTC.